These 20 T cell receptor beta chains came from one sample sequenced in a study of blood T cells in healthy people across ages. Together with a sample-barcoded 5' primer, a J-beta primer mix was included in a second PCR lasting roughly 6 to 12 cycles. TCRdb re-derived calls from the 5' RACE reads in MiXCR, one entry per CDR3 protein. The sample has 1.8 million or so distinct CDR3 sequences; roughly two fifths are singletons. The source material was blood. The receptor source for this set is a human donor in good health.

Notes on this clonotype: One junction end does not reproduce the germline sequence, and a read error may be involved. The genes are TRBV7-9 and TRBJ2-5, with D possibly matching TRBD2 (6 bases). This CDR3 is built from 16 residues. Germline CDR1 reads SEHNR; CDR2 reads FQNEAQ (reference sequence). The DNA for the CDR3 is TGTGCCAACAGCTTAATTGGCGGGGACCACCAAGAGACCCAGTACTTC. Translation: CANSLIGGDHQETQYF.

This clonotype has a handful of counts. The chain couples TRBV5-1 to TRBJ2-7; the D call may be TRBD1 or TRBD2 (5 bases each). Between the trimmed V and J ends, which lost 6 bases and 2 bases, there was a span of 21 bases. This CDR3 comprises 16 residues. Germline V CDR1 and CDR2: SGHRS, YFSETQ. As DNA, the CDR3 is TGCGCCAGCATCCCGACCCCCGGGACGGACGCCTACGAGCAGTACTTC. This translates into CASIPTPGTDAYEQYF.

The chain carries TRBV28 and TRBJ2-1; 11 bases agree with TRBD2. V shed 8 bases, J shed 2 bases, and the junction held 5 bases outside the gene matches. The length of the CDR3 is 15 residues. Germline loops: CDR1 MDHEN, CDR2 SYDVKM. CDR3 in DNA: TGTGCCAGCGGACTACTAGCGGGGGCCTACAATGAGCAGTTCTTC. It translates to CASGLLAGAYNEQFF.

A few counts support this clonotype. This chain joins TRBV30 and TRBJ2-5; D call uncertain. This CDR3 spans 12 amino acids. Germline V gene lookup returns CDR1 GTSNPN and CDR2 SVGIG (reference sequence). Trimming removed 3 bases at V and 5 bases at J, with 10 bases between. The CDR3 DNA reads as TGTGCCTGGAGCTTGAGCGTGGAGACCCAGTACTTC. Translated: CAWSLSVETQYF.

Regarding this clonotype: A read error is possible here, since a much larger clone lies one base away. The V call is TRBV12-3 or TRBV12-4, the J call TRBJ2-7; 11 nucleotides match TRBD1. The J call is doubtful: the DNA matches TRBJ2-5 better. The CDR3 is made up of 13 amino acids. The CDR3 reads CASRSGTGGTQYF. The CDR3 nucleotides are TGTGCCAGCAGGTCCGGGACAGGGGGGACCCAGTACTTC.

The chain couples TRBV4-1 to TRBJ2-7; perhaps TRBD2 as D (5 bases). The V gene lost 0 bases and the J gene lost 7 bases, with 16 bases spanning the gap. Germline V CDR1 and CDR2: MGHRA, YSYEKL. CDR3 length: 15 residues. This chain's CDR3 is CASSQDAGDFWEQYF. The CDR3 nucleotides are TGCGCCAGCAGCCAAGATGCCGGGGATTTCTGGGAGCAGTACTTC.

The chain links TRBV7-6 to TRBJ1-5; no definite D call. Germline-derived CDR1 and CDR2 are SGHVS and FNYEAQ. CDR3 length: 14 residues. With 1 base removed from V and 5 bases from J, the gap between germline ends came to 9 bases. CDR3 region: CASSLGDSDQPQHF. The CDR3 nucleotides read TGTGCCAGCAGCTTAGGAGATTCGGATCAGCCCCAGCATTTT. The whole variable domain, remainder taken from reference TRBV7-6 and TRBJ1-5, is GAGVSQSPRYKVTKRGQDVALRCDPISGHVSLYWYRQALGQGPEFLTYFNYEAQQDKSGLPNDRFSAERPEGSISTLTIQRTEQRDSAMYRCASSLGDSDQPQHFGDGTRLSIL.

The chain recombines TRBV15 with TRBJ1-5; D possibly corresponds to TRBD1 (6 bases). The germline gives CDR1 LNHNV, CDR2 YYDKDF (reference sequence). This CDR3 has 15 amino acids. V was clipped by 8 bases and J by 4 bases, with 18 bases between them. Here the CDR3 DNA reads TGTGCCACCTCCGGGGGGGCAGCTAGAAATCAGCCCCAGCATTTT. This sequence encodes CATSGGAARNQPQHF.

The chain has TRBV10-3 and TRBJ1-5; D is undetermined. V dropped 0 bases and J dropped 6 bases, with 15 bases sitting between them. The CDR3 covers 16 residues. Looked up from germline, CDR1 is ENHRY and CDR2 is SYGVKD. As DNA, the CDR3 is TGTGCCATCAGTGAGTCGGGCAGCCAAGTAGGTCAGCCCCAGCATTTT. Amino acids: CAISESGSQVGQPQHF.

The CDR3 DNA sequence: TGTGCCACCAGCTCCAGTCCCCGGGAGAACGAGCAGTACTTC. This encodes CATSSSPRENEQYF. The chain has TRBV15 and TRBJ2-5; perhaps TRBD2 as D (6 bases). The J call is uncertain, as TRBJ2-7 better fits the DNA end. Germline CDR1 and CDR2: LNHNV and YYDKDF (reference sequence). CDR3 size: 14 residues.

This clonotype showed up just a few times. The rearrangement links TRBV28 to TRBJ2-5; D is undetermined. V was trimmed by 6 bases and J by 1 base, leaving 12 bases between them. The CDR3 contains 14 residues. Germline V lookup: CDR1 MDHEN, CDR2 SYDVKM. Written as DNA, the CDR3 is TGTGCCAGCAGGACCATACGCGGCCAAGAGACCCAGTACTTC. Translating gives CASRTIRGQETQYF.

Many counts were recorded for this clonotype. V and J are TRBV29-1 and TRBJ2-3; no reliable D call. Germline-derived CDR1 and CDR2 are SQVTM and ANQGSEA. V was trimmed by 4 bases and J by 0 bases, leaving 14 bases between them. The CDR3 is 15 residues long. In DNA, the CDR3 is TGCAGCGTTGGAGTTGGGTCTGCTAGCACAGATACGCAGTATTTT. Amino acid sequence: CSVGVGSASTDTQYF.

With respect to this clonotype: The junction differs from germline at one of its ends, possibly a read error. V is TRBV11-1 and J is TRBJ2-1, with unresolved D. CDR3 length: 16 residues. Germline V gene data show CDR1 as SGHAT and CDR2 as FQDESV (reference sequence). The CDR3 DNA reads as TGTGCCAGCAGCCCCCAAAGGGCCGTATCGTACAATGAGCAGGTCTTC. It is translated as CASSPQRAVSYNEQVF.

V is TRBV5-1 and J is TRBJ2-5; maybe TRBD1 (5 bases). CDR1 is SGHRS, CDR2 YFSETQ, per germline. CDR3 length: 16 residues. Deletions cut 5 bases from V and 3 bases from J, with 20 bases between. This chain's CDR3 is CASSRTGLGPEETQYF. The DNA for the CDR3 is TGCGCCAGCAGTCGTACAGGTTTGGGTCCAGAAGAGACCCAGTACTTC.

Only a few counts were recorded for this clonotype. The CDR3 loop is CSARGAVRGSSYEQYF. The CDR3 DNA sequence: TGCAGTGCTAGAGGCGCCGTTCGTGGAAGCTCCTACGAGCAGTACTTC. The chain couples TRBV20-1 to TRBJ2-7; no definite D call. Germline V gives CDR1 DFQATT, CDR2 SNEGSKA (reference sequence). Between the trimmed V and J ends, which lost 1 base and 0 bases, there was a span of 16 bases. The CDR3 has 16 residues.

The chain joins TRBV5-1 to TRBJ1-6; D is ambiguous. Germline V lookup: CDR1 SGHRS, CDR2 YFSETQ. The CDR3 runs 14 residues. Trimming cost V 0 bases and J 10 bases, with 11 bases left between them. CDR3 DNA sequence: TGCGCCAGCAGCTTGGGAGGGTCGGGATCACCCCTCCACTTT. Amino acids: CASSLGGSGSPLHF.

Only a few counts were recorded for this clonotype. This chain links TRBV5-1 with TRBJ2-1; D might be TRBD1 (6 bases). V lost 7 bases and J lost 4, with 15 bases in between. Germline V CDR1 and CDR2: SGHRS, YFSETQ. The CDR3 consists of 14 residues. The CDR3, as DNA: TGCGCCAGCTCAAGGACAGCTACTTACAATGAGCAGTTCTTC. Its protein is CASSRTATYNEQFF.

In this sample, this clonotype turned up a few times. This chain links TRBV6-2 or TRBV6-3 with TRBJ1-2; the D is unclear. Trimming stripped 0 bases from V and 7 bases from J, with 9 bases between. The CDR3 has 13 amino acids. Germline V lookup: CDR1 MNHEY, CDR2 SVGEGT. The CDR3 here is CASSYSAPFGYTF. CDR3 sequence (DNA): TGTGCCAGCAGTTACTCTGCTCCATTTGGCTACACCTTC.

This clonotype has just a few counts. V usage is TRBV28 and J usage is TRBJ1-1, with TRBD1 as a possible D gene (5 bases). Germline values: CDR1 MDHEN, CDR2 SYDVKM. This CDR3 has 14 residues. V dropped 3 bases and J dropped 8 bases, with 16 bases sitting between them. DNA of the CDR3: TGTGCCAGCAGTTTGGGGACCCGTCTCTTGGAAGCTTTCTTT. It specifies CASSLGTRLLEAFF.

The chain recombines TRBV7-8 with TRBJ1-2, with a possible D match to TRBD1 (5 bases). Germline assignment: CDR1 SGHVS and CDR2 FQNEAQ. This CDR3 is built from 15 residues. Between the trimmed V and J ends, which lost 0 bases and 4 bases, there was a span of 12 bases. The CDR3 sequence is CASSLALRDLYGYTF. CDR3 bases: TGTGCCAGCAGCTTAGCCCTCCGGGACCTCTATGGCTACACCTTC.